A single sample gave rise to the 12 T cell receptor beta chains below, sequenced in a study of blood T cells in healthy people across ages. The second PCR ran about 6 to 11 cycles with a sample-barcoded 5' primer and J-beta primers. TCRdb recomputed calls from the 5' RACE reads with MiXCR, one row per CDR3 protein. Here the sample spans 1.5 million to 2 million distinct CDR3 sequences, 28% being singletons. What was sequenced was blood. The receptor source for this set is a woman aged 25 to 45 in good health.

This clonotype was counted a few times. This rearrangement joins TRBV6-2 or TRBV6-3 to TRBJ1-2; D is undetermined. This CDR3 region has 14 residues. V was clipped by 6 bases and J by 5 bases, with 16 bases between them. CDR1 is MNHEY, CDR2 SVGEGT, per germline. This CDR3 is CASSPGRRRYGYTF. In DNA form, the CDR3 reads TGTGCCAGCAGCCCCGGGCGGAGACGGTATGGCTACACCTTC.

This clonotype was seen many times. Mismatch with germline at one junction end may stem from a read error. This sequence joins TRBV9 and TRBJ2-5; tentatively, D is TRBD1 (6 bases). The CDR3 runs 12 residues. CDR1 is SGDLS, CDR2 YYNGEE, per germline. The CDR3, as DNA: TGCGCCAGCAGTGGGGGCGGCGAGACCCAGTACTTC. This encodes CASSGGGETQYF.

This clonotype has ten or more counts. The genes are TRBV4-3 and TRBJ2-7; D perhaps matches TRBD2 (7 bases). The CDR3 contains 15 residues. Deletions cut 0 bases from V and 4 bases from J, with 13 bases between. Germline loops: CDR1 LGHNA, CDR2 YSLEER. As DNA, the CDR3 is TGCGCCAGCAGCCAAGATACGGGGGGCGCGTACGAGCAGTACTTC. Residues: CASSQDTGGAYEQYF.

This clonotype was counted many times. The chain has TRBV5-1 and TRBJ1-2; a possible D gene is TRBD1 (6 bases). Germline V gene sequence: CDR1 SGHRS, CDR2 YFSETQ. The CDR3 has 14 residues. The V end lost 6 bases, the J end lost 4 bases, and 16 bases lay between the germline ends. CDR3 bases: TGCGCCAGCACACTTACAGGGTCGGGCTATGGCTACACCTTC. Its translation: CASTLTGSGYGYTF.

This clonotype was detected many times. V usage is TRBV6-6 and J usage is TRBJ2-1; 11 bases align to TRBD1. This CDR3 is built from 15 residues. Germline V gene lookup returns CDR1 MNHNY and CDR2 SVGAGI (reference sequence). V dropped 2 bases and J dropped 10; count of bases not matched to a gene: 7. The CDR3 nucleotides are TGTGCCAGCAGTTACCCGGGACAGGGGGTAGAAGAGCAGTTCTTC. Amino acids: CASSYPGQGVEEQFF.

The rearrangement joins TRBV7-2 to TRBJ2-5, with a weak D call TRBD2 (6 bases). Germline V gene lookup returns CDR1 SGHTA and CDR2 FQGNSA. This CDR3 comprises 13 residues. V lost 8 bases and J lost 0, with 10 bases in between. The CDR3 DNA follows: TGTGCCAGCTCCGCGGGGAACCAAGAGACCCAGTACTTC. Its translation is CASSAGNQETQYF.

The J gene is TRBJ1-1, the V gene TRBV5-1; perhaps TRBD1 as D (6 bases). The CDR3 contains 14 residues. Trimming left V 6 bases short and J 1 base short, with 13 bases between. Germline CDR1 is SGHRS and CDR2 is YFSETQ. The CDR3 DNA reads as TGCGCCAGCACCGCGGGACATCGGAACACTGAAGCTTTCTTT. Encoded protein: CASTAGHRNTEAFF.

This clonotype was seen only a few times. This chain links TRBV24-1 with TRBJ2-3, with 8 bases fitting TRBD1. The CDR3 sequence is 18 residues long. Germline V gene data show CDR1 as KGHDR and CDR2 as SFDVKD. With 2 bases clipped from V and 1 base from J, the junction kept 10 bases outside the gene matches. CDR3 protein: CATSDWGTTTGGTDTQYF. CDR3 DNA: TGTGCCACCAGTGATTGGGGGACAACGACAGGGGGCACAGATACGCAGTATTTT.

This rearrangement joins TRBV6-6 to TRBJ2-7; TRBD2 might be the D (6 bases). Per germline, CDR1 MNHNY and CDR2 SVGAGI (reference sequence). V was cut by 5 bases and J by 3 bases, with 17 bases left in between. This CDR3 comprises 15 residues. This chain's CDR3 is CASSPPAGPVYEQYF. The CDR3 DNA sequence: TGTGCCAGCAGTCCTCCCGCGGGACCCGTCTACGAGCAGTACTTC.

This clonotype has just a few counts. This chain joins TRBV4-3 and TRBJ2-7; 9 bases agree with TRBD2. CDR1 is LGHNA, CDR2 YSLEER, per germline. V lost 0 bases, J lost 2 bases, and 2 bases stayed unmatched. The CDR3 has 15 residues. The CDR3 nucleotides are TGCGCCAGCAGCCAAGATCGCGGGAGGGCCTACGAGCAGTACTTC. Translation gives CASSQDRGRAYEQYF.

The chain couples TRBV30 to TRBJ1-1, with D perhaps TRBD1 (5 bases). The CDR3 consists of 15 residues. The V end lost 3 bases, the J end lost 3 bases, and 17 bases lay between the germline ends. Per germline, CDR1 GTSNPN and CDR2 SVGIG (reference sequence). This CDR3 is CAWRRGGRWDTEAFF. The CDR3 region has the DNA TGTGCCTGGAGGCGGGGCGGACGTTGGGACACTGAAGCTTTCTTT. Using reference TRBV30 and TRBJ1-1 for the parts outside the CDR3, the full variable domain is SQTIHQWPATLVQPVGSPLSLECTVEGTSNPNLYWYRQAAGRGLQLLFYSVGIGQISSEVPQNLSASRPQDRQFILSSKKLLLSDSGFYLCAWRRGGRWDTEAFFGQGTRLTVV.

The chain employs TRBV20-1 and TRBJ1-2; TRBD1 matches at 7 bases. Germline CDR1 DFQATT, CDR2 SNEGSKA (reference sequence). V was pared by 1 base and J by 4 bases, with 6 bases of the junction left unmatched. This CDR3 comprises 14 residues. This CDR3 is CSARGGKGAYGYTF. The CDR3 nucleotides are TGCAGTGCTAGAGGGGGGAAGGGGGCCTATGGCTACACCTTC.